The 9 T cell receptor beta chains below were found in one sample sequenced in a study of T-cell reconstitution after alpha-beta-depleted transplantation in children. Preparation of the TCRbeta library was carried out with unique molecular identifiers. TCRdb redid the calling of the PCR reads with MiXCR, one entry per CDR3 protein. The sample records about 610,000 distinct CDR3 sequences, 25% to 30% being singletons. The input for sequencing was PBMCs, taken before TCRalphabeta/CD19-depleted stem cell transplant. The receptors shown here come from a boy under two years old with Wiskott-Aldrich syndrome, due to receive a stem cell transplant.

The chain carries TRBV10-3 and TRBJ2-3; TRBD2 aligns across 8 bases. The germline V gene has CDR1 ENHRY and CDR2 SYGVKD. The CDR3 is 16 residues long. The V and J ends lost 3 bases and 4 bases, in that order; junction bases with no gene match: 9. The CDR3 DNA follows: TGTGCCATCAGTGACCCGCGAGCGGGGGTGCCAGATACGCAGTATTTT. Translating gives CAISDPRAGVPDTQYF.

This clonotype showed up just once. The rearrangement links TRBV29-1 to TRBJ2-7; D gene ambiguous. The germline V gene encodes CDR1 SQVTM and CDR2 ANQGSEA. Trimming stripped 0 bases from V and 5 bases from J, with 8 bases between. The CDR3 is 12 amino acids. The CDR3 DNA reads as TGCAGCGTTGAAGATCTCGCACACGAGCAGTACTTC. Translation: CSVEDLAHEQYF.

The J gene is TRBJ2-2, the V gene TRBV24-1; D not certain. Germline CDR1 and CDR2: KGHDR and SFDVKD. V gave up 5 bases and J gave up 4 bases, with 10 bases separating them. The CDR3 has 14 residues. The CDR3 DNA follows: TGTGCCACCAGTGCCACTATAGGCACCGGGGAGCTGTTTTTT. Its translation: CATSATIGTGELFF.

This clonotype was detected only a few times. This rearrangement joins TRBV12-3 or TRBV12-4 to TRBJ2-7; a possible D gene is TRBD2 (6 bases). CDR3 length: 11 residues. Trimming took off 6 bases at V and 11 bases at J, with 14 bases between the two ends. CDR3 amino acids: CASRVAGTEYF. The CDR3 bases are TGTGCCAGCAGGGTCGCCGGGACTGAGTACTTC.

This sequence joins TRBV10-3 and TRBJ1-5, with D unresolved. CDR3 size: 12 residues. Trimming pared 3 bases from V and 6 bases from J, leaving 6 bases between. Germline V gives CDR1 ENHRY, CDR2 SYGVKD. CDR3 protein: CAISDGIQPQHF. CDR3 DNA sequence: TGTGCCATCAGTGACGGGATTCAGCCCCAGCATTTT.

Only one count was recorded for this clonotype. This sequence joins TRBV5-4 and TRBJ2-3; TRBD2 aligns across 7 bases. Trimming took 4 bases from V and 7 from J; bases not matched to a gene: 9. Per germline, CDR1 SGHNT and CDR2 YYREEE (reference sequence). There are 14 residues in the CDR3. CDR3 amino acids: CASSPGEGRNTQYF. The CDR3 DNA reads TGTGCCAGCAGCCCCGGGGAGGGACGGAATACGCAGTATTTT.

Ten or more counts support this clonotype. This chain joins TRBV5-1 and TRBJ2-7, with D unclear. Germline V gene lookup returns CDR1 SGHRS and CDR2 YFSETQ. Trimming stripped 0 bases from V and 3 bases from J, with 4 bases between. The CDR3 spans 12 residues. CDR3 sequence reads: CASSLGGYEQYF. The CDR3 region has the DNA TGCGCCAGCAGCTTGGGGGGCTACGAGCAGTACTTC.

This rearrangement joins TRBV5-1 to TRBJ2-1; 15 nucleotides line up with TRBD2. CDR1 SGHRS and CDR2 YFSETQ come from the germline V gene. The CDR3 is made up of 20 amino acids. Unmatched junction bases numbered 13, after V lost 4 bases and J lost 2 bases. The CDR3 loop reads CASSIAPGLAGGGPYNEQFF. Here the CDR3 DNA reads TGCGCCAGCAGCATCGCCCCGGGACTAGCGGGAGGCGGACCCTACAATGAGCAGTTCTTC.

This clonotype has just a few counts. The rearrangement uses TRBV20-1 and TRBJ2-1; a possible D gene is TRBD2 (6 bases). The germline CDR1 and CDR2 sequences are DFQATT and SNEGSKA (reference sequence). The CDR3 has 11 residues. Trimming took off 4 bases at V and 12 bases at J, with 13 bases between the two ends. CDR3 DNA sequence: TGCAGTGCTAAAACCGGGACTTTGCAGTTCTTC. Translation: CSAKTGTLQFF.